The 27 T cell receptor beta chains in this list originate from one sample, sequenced in a study of neurological immune-mediated disorders (dated by TCRdb to the late 2010s). The library was produced with 5' RACE. The sequencing machine was an Illumina HiSeq 2500. TCRdb trimmed public reads at Q25 via fastp, called clones via MiXCR and kept in-frame beta chains. For every CDR3 protein sequence, its rows merge into one entry that carries the most common genes and DNA. A total of tens of thousands of distinct CDR3 sequences appear in this sample, roughly 17% of them only once. Approximately 15% of the sample is in the top ten clones. The specimen sequenced was PBMCs. Receptors originate from a woman in her thirties or forties in good health.

This clonotype appeared many times. The chain carries TRBV7-9 and TRBJ2-1; D gene uncertain. Germline CDR1 and CDR2: SEHNR and FQNEAQ (reference sequence). V lost 5 bases to trimming and J lost 8 bases, with 10 bases between them. There are 12 residues in the CDR3. The CDR3 bases are TGTGCCAGCAGCCTCCACAGAGATGAGCAGTTCTTC. This encodes CASSLHRDEQFF.

This clonotype was observed many times. V gene TRBV5-1 combines with J gene TRBJ2-5, with no clear D. Trimming shortened V by 0 bases and J by 7 bases, and 16 bases separated the two germline ends. Germline V gene sequence: CDR1 SGHRS, CDR2 YFSETQ. CDR3 size: 15 residues. CDR3 DNA: TGCGCCAGCAGCTTGGGTGCGCCCCCTTGGGCGACCCAGTACTTC. It encodes CASSLGAPPWATQYF. Drawing the rest from reference TRBV5-1 and TRBJ2-5, the complete variable domain is KAGVTQTPRYLIKTRGQQVTLSCSPISGHRSVSWYQQTPGQGLQFLFEYFSETQRNKGNFPGRFSGRQFSNSRSEMNVSTLELGDSALYLCASSLGAPPWATQYFGPGTRLLVL.

This clonotype was counted many times. The chain joins TRBV5-1 to TRBJ1-1; D is unresolved. There are 15 residues in the CDR3. V was trimmed by 3 bases and J by 6 bases, leaving 18 bases between them. The germline V gene has CDR1 SGHRS and CDR2 YFSETQ. CDR3 coding DNA: TGCGCCAGCAGCTCCGAGGGTGGGAGGTACGCTGAAGCTTTCTTT. This codes for CASSSEGGRYAEAFF.

This clonotype came up many times. V gene TRBV7-2 combines with J gene TRBJ1-6, with D unclear. V lost 1 base and J lost 10, with 11 bases in between. Germline V gene sequence: CDR1 SGHTA, CDR2 FQGNSA. This CDR3 is built from 14 residues. The CDR3 sequence: CASSLEAVISPLHF. The CDR3 region has the DNA TGTGCCAGCAGCTTAGAGGCAGTAATCTCACCCCTCCACTTT.

The gene calls are TRBV6-2 or TRBV6-3 and TRBJ1-5; D unclear. The CDR3 has 13 residues. Deletions cut 2 bases from V and 7 bases from J, with 9 bases between. Looked up from germline, CDR1 is MNHEY and CDR2 is SVGEGT. The CDR3 region has the DNA TGTGCCAGCAGTTACCGGAGTCGACAGCCCCAGCATTTT. Translating it yields CASSYRSRQPQHF.

This clonotype was counted between two and nine times. The chain carries TRBV5-1 and TRBJ2-3, with TRBD2 matching 14 bases. The V gene's germline CDR1 is SGHRS and CDR2 YFSETQ. This CDR3 comprises 19 residues. V lost 1 base, J lost 0 bases, and 7 bases stayed unmatched. CDR3 loop: CASSLKGTSGSLSTDTQYF. CDR3 DNA sequence: TGCGCCAGCAGCTTGAAAGGGACTAGCGGGAGCCTTAGCACAGATACGCAGTATTTT.

In its sample, this clonotype was seen many times. V and J are TRBV7-2 and TRBJ2-3; 11 nucleotides align to TRBD2. Germline V gene sequence: CDR1 SGHTA, CDR2 FQGNSA. Trimming at V came to 5 bases and at J to 5 bases, leaving 6 bases not matched to a gene. The CDR3 consists of 15 residues. CDR3 sequence: CASSPLAGAGDTQYF. CDR3 bases: TGTGCCAGCAGCCCACTAGCGGGGGCAGGAGATACGCAGTATTTT.

This clonotype was recorded many times. This chain links TRBV5-1 with TRBJ2-7, with D maybe TRBD1 (5 bases). V shed 2 bases and J shed 3 bases, with 12 bases lying between them. There are 14 residues in the CDR3. The germline CDR1 and CDR2 sequences are SGHRS and YFSETQ. CDR3 bases: TGCGCCAGCAGCTTCGGGCAGGGAATCTACGAGCAGTACTTC. Translation gives CASSFGQGIYEQYF.

This clonotype was recorded many times. This rearrangement joins TRBV12-3 or TRBV12-4 to TRBJ1-2; maybe TRBD1 (5 bases). Trimming cost V 2 bases and J 4 bases, with 8 bases left between them. The CDR3 totals 13 residues. CDR3 sequence: CASSLRQIYGYTF. The DNA for the CDR3 is TGTGCCAGCAGTTTAAGACAGATCTATGGCTACACCTTC.

This clonotype has at least ten counts. The chain carries TRBV12-3 or TRBV12-4 and TRBJ2-1; perhaps TRBD1 as D (5 bases). The length of the CDR3 is 13 residues. Trimming cost V 8 bases and J 10 bases, with 18 bases left between them. CDR3 nucleotides: TGTGCCAGCGCCTCGACAGCCGACATCGAGCAGTTCTTC. This gives the protein CASASTADIEQFF.

At least ten counts were recorded for this clonotype. The chain joins TRBV10-3 to TRBJ1-2; 8 bases match TRBD1. The CDR3 is made up of 13 amino acids. Per the germline V gene, CDR1 is ENHRY and CDR2 is SYGVKD. The junction had 8 bases not matched to a gene; V was cut back by 6 bases and J by 8 bases. This CDR3 reads CAIRVPGGAGYTF. The CDR3 coding sequence is TGTGCCATCAGGGTCCCAGGGGGCGCGGGCTACACCTTC.

This clonotype showed up many times. The rearrangement links TRBV5-1 to TRBJ2-3; D may correspond to TRBD1 or TRBD2 (6 bases each). Looked up from germline, CDR1 is SGHRS and CDR2 is YFSETQ. V was cut by 1 base and J by 4 bases, with 13 bases left in between. This CDR3 comprises 15 residues. In DNA form, the CDR3 reads TGCGCCAGCAGCTTGTCTGGGGGGCGCGCAGATACGCAGTATTTT. Its protein is CASSLSGGRADTQYF.

This chain links TRBV24-1 with TRBJ2-5; a possible D gene is TRBD1 (6 bases). Germline V gene sequence: CDR1 KGHDR, CDR2 SFDVKD. The V gene lost 2 bases and the J gene lost 1 base, with 13 bases spanning the gap. The CDR3 contains 16 residues. DNA of the CDR3: TGTGCCACCAGTGATTGGGCAGGGGATTTCCAAGAGACCCAGTACTTC. Translation gives CATSDWAGDFQETQYF.

In this sample, this clonotype turned up many times. The chain joins TRBV13 to TRBJ2-2, with 10 bases fitting TRBD1. CDR1 is PRHDT and CDR2 is FYEKMQ in the germline V gene (reference sequence). With V trimmed by 3 bases and J by 5 bases, 9 bases remained unmatched. This CDR3 region has 17 residues. The CDR3 reads CASSLGPGQGLTGELFF. The DNA for the CDR3 is TGTGCCAGCAGCTTGGGACCGGGACAGGGGCTTACCGGGGAGCTGTTTTTT.

This clonotype came up many times. The chain joins TRBV19 to TRBJ1-4, with D unresolved. The V gene lost 5 bases and the J gene lost 8 bases, with 9 bases spanning the gap. CDR3 length: 12 residues. CDR1 and CDR2 (germline): LNHDA, SQIVND (reference sequence). The CDR3 nucleotides read TGTGCCAGTAGTGACGGTTTGGAAAAACTGTTTTTT. It encodes CASSDGLEKLFF.

This clonotype showed up many times. V usage is TRBV6-5 and J usage is TRBJ2-3; TRBD2 matches 7 bases. Germline CDR1 reads MNHEY; CDR2 reads SVGAGI. V trimming: 6 bases; J trimming: 5 bases; junction bases outside the gene matches: 5. CDR3 size: 13 residues. Written as DNA, the CDR3 is TGTGCCAGCAGCCAGCGGGGAGGAGATACGCAGTATTTT. It translates to CASSQRGGDTQYF.

The rearrangement uses TRBV14 and TRBJ1-5; D possibly corresponds to TRBD1 (5 bases). V lost 2 bases and J 9 bases, leaving 11 bases between the germline ends. Looked up from germline, CDR1 is SGHDN and CDR2 is FVKESK. CDR3 length: 13 residues. The CDR3 nucleotides read TGTGCCAGCAGCCAATTCGAGGGACGGCCCCAGCATTTT. Protein: CASSQFEGRPQHF.

This clonotype was observed at least ten times. V is TRBV6-5 and J is TRBJ2-3; 9 nucleotides line up with TRBD2. V shed 6 bases and J 2 bases; nucleotides not matched to a gene: 9. This CDR3 has 16 amino acids. The germline V gene encodes CDR1 MNHEY and CDR2 SVGAGI. DNA for the CDR3: TGTGCCAGCAGCGAGGGGACTAGCTCTTACACAGATACGCAGTATTTT. Its protein product is CASSEGTSSYTDTQYF.

V usage is TRBV11-1 and J usage is TRBJ2-5; no firm D call. The V and J ends lost 1 base and 7 bases respectively, with 13 bases between them. The germline V gene has CDR1 SGHAT and CDR2 FQDESV (reference sequence). The CDR3 totals 14 residues. CDR3 amino acids: CASSLVGSSGTQYF. The CDR3 nucleotides are TGTGCCAGCAGCTTAGTGGGGTCCTCGGGGACCCAGTACTTC.

This clonotype was seen repeatedly, ten times or more. The chain is built from TRBV5-1 and TRBJ2-2, with unresolved D. The ends were cut back, 7 bases at V and 1 base at J, with 11 bases in the middle. CDR1 is SGHRS, CDR2 YFSETQ, per germline. CDR3 length equals 14 residues. The CDR3 loop is CASSPGRNTGELFF. CDR3 DNA sequence: TGCGCCAGCTCCCCAGGCAGGAACACCGGGGAGCTGTTTTTT.

This clonotype has a count of ten or more. J is TRBJ2-5 and V is TRBV7-2; D assignment may be TRBD1 or TRBD2 (7 bases each). Germline-derived CDR1 and CDR2 are SGHTA and FQGNSA. This CDR3 has 15 amino acids. V dropped 3 bases and J dropped 2 bases, with 13 bases sitting between them. The CDR3 region is CASSFHRGGQETQYF. Here the CDR3 DNA reads TGTGCCAGCAGCTTCCACAGGGGAGGGCAAGAGACCCAGTACTTC.

This chain joins TRBV7-2 and TRBJ1-2; 7 bases match TRBD1. Looked up from germline, CDR1 is SGHTA and CDR2 is FQGNSA. J lost 2 bases, V lost 4 bases, and 4 bases had no gene match. The CDR3 spans 14 residues. DNA of the CDR3: TGTGCCAGCAGCTCTTCACAGGGGAACTATGGCTACACCTTC. Its translation is CASSSSQGNYGYTF.

V usage is TRBV11-3 and J usage is TRBJ1-1; D might be TRBD1 (6 bases). There are 15 residues in the CDR3. Per the germline V gene, CDR1 is SGHNT and CDR2 is YENEEA. V was pared by 6 bases and J by 6 bases, with 20 bases between. CDR3 amino acids: CASSRGGGYTSEAFF. CDR3 coding DNA: TGTGCCAGCAGTCGGGGGGGCGGATACACTTCTGAAGCTTTCTTT.

The chain employs TRBV19 and TRBJ2-3; 9 bases map to TRBD2. Germline trimming cut 9 bases from V and 6 bases from J; bases unmatched to any gene: 13. CDR1 LNHDA and CDR2 SQIVND come from the germline V gene (reference sequence). CDR3 size: 15 residues. The CDR3 sequence is CASAVGASGDDTQYF. DNA for the CDR3: TGTGCCAGCGCCGTTGGGGCTAGCGGGGATGATACGCAGTATTTT.

This clonotype was detected ten times or more. This sequence joins TRBV12-3 or TRBV12-4 and TRBJ1-5; D possibly corresponds to TRBD1 (5 bases). Trimming removed 6 bases from V and 2 bases from J, with 14 bases in between. The CDR3 runs to 15 residues. The CDR3 nucleotides are TGTGCCAGCAGCCTCCGGGGGACCGGCAATCAGCCCCAGCATTTT. It codes for CASSLRGTGNQPQHF.

This clonotype occurred many times. The V call is TRBV6-5, the J call TRBJ2-5; TRBD2 matches 8 bases. J was trimmed by 2 bases and V by 8 bases; bases with no gene match: 4. The CDR3 has 13 residues. In germline, CDR1 is MNHEY, CDR2 SVGAGI. CDR3: CASLAGLQETQYF. CDR3 nucleotides: TGTGCCAGCCTAGCGGGCCTACAAGAGACCCAGTACTTC.

The table lists this clonotype with many counts. The CDR3 sequence is CASSYGAGGVYNEQFF. CDR3 coding DNA: TGCGCCAGCAGCTACGGAGCGGGGGGGGTCTACAATGAGCAGTTCTTC. V usage is TRBV5-1 and J usage is TRBJ2-1, with 10 bases identical to TRBD2. With 3 bases clipped from V and 3 bases from J, the junction kept 6 bases outside the gene matches. The CDR3 runs to 16 residues. Looked up from germline, CDR1 is SGHRS and CDR2 is YFSETQ.